This T cell receptor (beta chain) came from a study of blood T cell repertoires in COVID-19. Study context: Material from acute and convalescent COVID-19 was sourced from the United States, Italy and Spain. PBMCs, B-cell-depleted T cells, or T cells were the source of the cDNA or gDNA that made up the material.

This clone has just a few counts. As handled by the study authors: Cell counts per sample came from amplifying reference gene primers. Clones were sequenced by immunoSEQ multiplex PCR, and TCRdb holds only the in-frame ones, with some missing. For V, J and clone size, that table is used; D and trimming come from the DNA. Of fewer than 250,000 clones in the sample, roughly 85% were seen once. The V end lost 8 bases, the J end lost 1 base, and 8 bases lay between the germline ends. This CDR3 spans 12 amino acids. Germline CDR1 SEHNR, CDR2 FQNEAQ (reference sequence). This sequence joins TRBV7-9 and TRBJ2-5, with no clear D. The source of this sequence is a man aged 40-50 years with acute or convalescent COVID-19. Material for sequencing was peripheral blood. The CDR3 DNA reads as TGTGCCAGCGGTGAAGCCCAAGAGACCCAGTACTTC. Its protein product is CASGEAQETQYF.